These T cell receptor beta chains were read from a single sample in a study of cytomegalovirus exposure and HLA in healthy donors. This table comes from immunoSEQ multiplex PCR, and its TCRdb copy is limited to in-frame clones, with some not included. The sample includes 200,000 to 250,000 clones, around 87% of them seen just once. Material: PBMCs. These receptors originate from a woman younger than 35 in good health and CMV-seropositive. The CDR3 runs from the conserved cysteine through the conserved F or W. A D gene is named only where the DNA matches it firmly. The listing skips clone size in some rows; elsewhere it reads once, few, many or a size class.

V gene,D gene,clone size,J gene,CDR3 DNA,CDR3 protein
TRBV6-5,.,.,TRBJ1-2,TGTGCCAGCAGTTGGGCCTGGGAGGCTTCCTATGGCTACACCTTC,CASSWAWEASYGYTF
TRBV6-5,.,.,TRBJ1-1,TGTGCCAGCAGTTACCGGGCGGGTTCTGAAGCTTTCTTT,CASSYRAGSEAFF
TRBV2,.,.,TRBJ2-7,TGTGCCAGCACCCGGAGTACCTACGAGCAGTACTTC,CASTRSTYEQYF
TRBV4-1,TRBD1,.,TRBJ1-1,TGCGCCAGCAGCCTTCCTCCCAGGGGGTTGAACACTGAAGCTTTCTTT,CASSLPPRGLNTEAFF
TRBV27,.,.,TRBJ2-5,TGTGCCACTTGGACCGATGGGGGGGAGACCCAGTACTTC,CATWTDGGETQYF
TRBV6-5,TRBD2,few,TRBJ2-2,TGTGCCAGCAGTTTTCGACTAGCGACGGCCGGGGAGCTGTTTTTT,CASSFRLATAGELFF
TRBV6-6,TRBD2,.,TRBJ2-1,TGTGCCAGCAGCCGCGGGACTAGCGGGAGGGCCCGAGAGCAGTTCTTC,CASSRGTSGRAREQFF
TRBV29-1,.,.,TRBJ1-3,TGCAGCGTTCTACCAAACTCTGGAAACACCATATATTTT,CSVLPNSGNTIYF
TRBV6-5,TRBD2,.,TRBJ2-1,TGTGCCAGCAGTAAAACGACTAGCGGGAATAATGAGCAGTTCTTC,CASSKTTSGNNEQFF
TRBV7-3,TRBD1,.,TRBJ1-1,TGTGCCAGCAGCCCCACAGGGGGAGACACTGAAGCTTTCTTT,CASSPTGGDTEAFF
TRBV28,.,.,TRBJ2-7,TGTGCCAGCAGTCCTTCGGACAGCCTCGCCTACGAGCAGTACTTC,CASSPSDSLAYEQYF
TRBV6-1,.,.,TRBJ1-1,TGTGCCAGCAGTTTCAGGGGCACTGAAGCTTTCTTT,CASSFRGTEAFF
TRBV5-6,TRBD2,.,TRBJ2-3,TGTGCCTGCACGACCCTACTAGCGGGCCTCACAGATACGCAGTATTTT,CACTTLLAGLTDTQYF
TRBV15,.,.,TRBJ2-4,TGTGCCACCAGTAGTACAGGTTCCCTAGCCAAAAACATTCAGTACTTC,CATSSTGSLAKNIQYF
TRBV7-9,TRBD1,.,TRBJ1-4,TGTGCCAGCAGCTTGGAGCAGGGGGAGAGAGAAAAACTGTTTTTT,CASSLEQGEREKLFF
TRBV5-1,.,.,TRBJ1-4,TGCGCCAGCAAGGAACAGGGAGCTAATGAAAAACTGTTTTTT,CASKEQGANEKLFF
TRBV15,.,.,TRBJ2-7,TGTGCCACCAGCAGAGGCGTTACCTACGAGCAGTACTTC,CATSRGVTYEQYF
TRBV9,TRBD2,.,TRBJ2-1,TGTGCCAGCAGCCTCCCGACTAGCGGGAGCGGTGAGCAGTTCTTC,CASSLPTSGSGEQFF
TRBV7-9,TRBD2,once,TRBJ2-7,TGTGCCAGCAGCTTCGGCACTAGCGGTACCTACGAGCAGTACTTC,CASSFGTSGTYEQYF
TRBV4-1,.,.,TRBJ1-1,TGCGCCAGCAGCCAAAACGCCAGGGAAGGAGCTGAAGCTTTCTTT,CASSQNAREGAEAFF
TRBV27,TRBD1,.,TRBJ2-7,TGTGCCAGCAGGACAGGGTTGAACTACGAGCAGTACTTC,CASRTGLNYEQYF
TRBV28,.,.,TRBJ1-5,TGTGCCAGCAGTTTGTTGGAGGGTTGGGGTGGCAATCAGCCCCAGCATTTT,CASSLLEGWGGNQPQHF